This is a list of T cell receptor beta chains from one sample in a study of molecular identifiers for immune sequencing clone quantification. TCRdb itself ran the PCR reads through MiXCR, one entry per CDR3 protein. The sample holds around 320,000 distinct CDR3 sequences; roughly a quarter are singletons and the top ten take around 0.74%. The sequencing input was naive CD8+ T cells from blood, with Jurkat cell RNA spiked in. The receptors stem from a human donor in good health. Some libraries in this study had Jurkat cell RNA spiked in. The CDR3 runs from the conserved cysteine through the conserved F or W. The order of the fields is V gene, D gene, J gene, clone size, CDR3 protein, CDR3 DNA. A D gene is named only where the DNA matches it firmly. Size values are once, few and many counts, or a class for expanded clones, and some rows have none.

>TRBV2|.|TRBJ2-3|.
CASSEDQHRSANTDTRYF
TGTGCCAGCAGTGAGGACCAGCACAGGTCGGCTAACACAGATACGCGGTATTTT
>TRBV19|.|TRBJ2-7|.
CASSIGTRGSYEQYF
TGTGCCAGTAGTATAGGGACGAGGGGGTCCTACGAGCAGTACTTC
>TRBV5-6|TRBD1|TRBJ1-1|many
CASSLGLGQGYEAFF
TGTGCCAGCAGCTTGGGATTGGGACAGGGGTATGAAGCTTTCTTT
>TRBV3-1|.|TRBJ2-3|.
CASSPDTLDTQYF
TGTGCCAGCAGCCCAGACACCTTAGATACGCAGTATTTC
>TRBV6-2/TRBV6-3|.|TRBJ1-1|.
CASRRRINTEAFF
TGTGCCAGCAGACGGAGGATCAACACTGAAGCTTTCTTT
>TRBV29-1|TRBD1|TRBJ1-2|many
CSVVGQGIFYGYTF
TGCAGCGTGGTAGGACAGGGTATTTTTTATGGCTACACCTTC
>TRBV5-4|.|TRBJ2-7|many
CASSWEAEQYF
TGTGCCAGCAGCTGGGAGGCGGAGCAGTACTTC
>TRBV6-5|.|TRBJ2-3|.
CASSSSGSGTDTQYF
TGTGCCAGCAGCTCGAGCGGATCCGGGACAGATACGCAGTATTTT
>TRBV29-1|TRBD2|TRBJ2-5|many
CSVELAGGPETQYF
TGCAGCGTTGAACTAGCGGGAGGGCCGGAGACCCAGTACTTC
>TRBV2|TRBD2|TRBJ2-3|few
CASSEGPGLVTDTQYF
TGTGCCAGCAGTGAAGGGCCGGGACTAGTGACAGATACGCAGTATTTT
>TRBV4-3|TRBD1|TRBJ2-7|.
CASSPYRDSGYEQHF
TGCGCCAGCAGCCCATACCGGGACAGTGGTTACGAGCAGCACTTC
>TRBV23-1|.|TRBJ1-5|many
CASSQYNGSNQPQHF
TGCGCCAGCAGTCAATATAACGGAAGCAATCAGCCCCAGCATTTT
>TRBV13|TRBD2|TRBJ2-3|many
CASRDLQREGLTDTQYF
TGTGCCAGCAGAGACCTCCAGCGGGAGGGCCTTACCGATACGCAGTATTTT
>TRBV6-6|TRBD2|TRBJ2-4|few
CASSYSRIAGQFVEAKNIQYF
TGTGCCAGCAGTTACTCGAGGATAGCGGGGCAATTTGTCGAGGCCAAAAACATTCAGTACTTC
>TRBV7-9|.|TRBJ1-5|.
CASSSRGKPQHF
TGTGCCAGCAGCTCGAGGGGTAAGCCCCAGCATTTC
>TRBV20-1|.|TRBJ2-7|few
CSARDPGEVGVEQYF
TGCAGTGCTAGAGATCCAGGGGAGGTTGGGGTCGAGCAGTACTTC
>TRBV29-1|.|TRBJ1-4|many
CSVEFGNEKLFF
TGCAGCGTTGAATTCGGGAATGAAAAACTGTTTTTT
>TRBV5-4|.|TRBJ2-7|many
CASSWGPGRNYTYEQYF
TGTGCCAGCAGCTGGGGACCGGGACGGAACTATACCTACGAGCAGTACTTC
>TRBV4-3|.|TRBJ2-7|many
CASSQDRSSYEQYF
TGCGCCAGCAGCCAAGACCGGAGCTCCTACGAGCAGTACTTC
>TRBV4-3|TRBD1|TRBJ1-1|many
CASSQGPGGTEAFF
TGCGCCAGCAGCCAAGGTCCAGGGGGCACTGAAGCTTTCTTT
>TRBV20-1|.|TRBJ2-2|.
CSARDRGGGRVTGEMFF
TGCAGTGCTAGAGATCGAGGAGGGGGAAGGGTCACCGGGGAGATGTTTTTT
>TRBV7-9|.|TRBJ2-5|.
CASSLDFSQETQYF
TGTGCCAGCAGCTTGGATTTTTCTCAAGAGACCCAGTACTTC
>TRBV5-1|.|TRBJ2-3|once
CASALWGAGDTQYF
TGCGCCAGCGCCCTCTGGGGGGCTGGTGATACGCAGTATTTT
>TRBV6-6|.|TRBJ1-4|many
CASGEEKLFF
TGTGCCAGTGGAGAGGAAAAACTGTTTTTT
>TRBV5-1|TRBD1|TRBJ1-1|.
CASSFGTGTPNTEAFF
TGCGCCAGCAGCTTTGGGACAGGGACCCCGAACACTGAAGCTTTCTTT
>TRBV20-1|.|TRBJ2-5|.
CSARDLETQYF
TGCAGTGCTAGAGATCTGGAGACCCAGTACTTC
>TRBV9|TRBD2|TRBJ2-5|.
CASSAYGTSGQETQYF
TGTGCCAGCAGCGCATATGGGACTAGCGGTCAAGAGACCCAGTACTTC
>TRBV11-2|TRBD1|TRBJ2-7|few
CASSLVQGHYEQYF
TGTGCCAGCAGCTTAGTACAGGGGCACTACGAGCAGTACTTC
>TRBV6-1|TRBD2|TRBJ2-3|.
CASSGGLADPCAFTDTQYF
TGTGCCAGCAGTGGGGGACTAGCGGACCCCTGTGCCTTCACAGATACGCAGTATTTT
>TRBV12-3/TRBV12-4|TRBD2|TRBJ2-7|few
CASSLWGTSGSLAAEQYF
TGTGCCAGCAGTTTATGGGGGACTAGCGGGAGCCTTGCGGCCGAGCAGTACTTC
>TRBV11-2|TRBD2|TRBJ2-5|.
CASSYSAGPQETQYF
TGTGCCAGCAGCTATTCAGCGGGGCCCCAAGAGACCCAGTACTTC
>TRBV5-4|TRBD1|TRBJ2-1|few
CASATDRVGLLEQFF
TGTGCCAGCGCCACGGACAGGGTAGGCCTGCTTGAGCAGTTCTTC
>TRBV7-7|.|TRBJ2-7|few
CASSPTGTMGEQYF
TGTGCCAGCAGCCCTACAGGGACTATGGGCGAGCAGTACTTC
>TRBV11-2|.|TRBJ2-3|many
CASSPVTDTQYF
TGTGCCAGCAGCCCCGTCACAGATACGCAGTATTTT
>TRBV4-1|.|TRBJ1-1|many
CASSQERGWTEAFF
TGCGCCAGCAGCCAAGAGAGGGGGTGGACTGAAGCTTTCTTT
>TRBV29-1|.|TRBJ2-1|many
CSVVGPLDEQFF
TGCAGCGTTGTAGGTCCCTTGGATGAGCAGTTCTTC
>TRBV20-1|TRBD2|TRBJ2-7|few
CSASARGGPYEQYF
TGCAGTGCTAGTGCGCGGGGGGGCCCATACGAGCAGTACTTC
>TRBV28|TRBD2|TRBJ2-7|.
CASSFPAGIAGVNEQHF
TGTGCCAGCAGTTTTCCCGCCGGAATAGCGGGAGTTAACGAGCAGCACTTC
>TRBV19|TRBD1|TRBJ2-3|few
CASSILGQGADTQYF
TGTGCCAGTAGTATTCTGGGACAGGGGGCAGATACGCAGTATTTT
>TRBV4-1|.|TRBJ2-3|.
CASSPPVAPGYTDTQYF
TGCGCCAGCAGCCCACCCGTAGCGCCTGGATACACAGATACGCAGTATTTT
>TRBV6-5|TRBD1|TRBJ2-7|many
CASSSGQSWEQYF
TGTGCCAGCAGTTCGGGACAGTCTTGGGAGCAGTACTTC
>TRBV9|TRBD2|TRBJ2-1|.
CASSERGNSYNEQFF
TGTGCCAGCTCCGAGCGGGGCAACTCCTACAATGAGCAGTTCTTC
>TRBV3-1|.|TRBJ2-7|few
CASSQRVAATSYEQYF
TGTGCCAGCAGCCAACGGGTAGCGGCAACTTCCTACGAGCAGTACTTC
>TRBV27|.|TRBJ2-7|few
CASSSNGGEQYF
TGTGCCAGCAGTAGCAATGGGGGCGAGCAGTACTTC